What follows are 2 T cell receptor beta chains derived from one specimen sequenced in a study of cytomegalovirus exposure and HLA in healthy donors. The PCR used 60 Vbeta and 13 Jbeta primers. The data were produced by immunoSEQ multiplex PCR, yet TCRdb's version contains in-frame clones alone and is incomplete. The table has some 110,000 clones, roughly three quarters seen once; the top ten hold around 1.5%. The sample taken for sequencing was PBMCs. These receptors originate from a woman aged 40 to 50 in good health and CMV-seronegative.

V gene TRBV19 combines with J gene TRBJ1-6, with D possibly matching TRBD1 (6 bases). From germline, CDR1 is LNHDA and CDR2 SQIVND (reference sequence). This CDR3 contains 15 residues. The ends were cut back, 1 base at V and 7 bases at J, with 11 bases in the middle. CDR3 DNA: TGTGCCAGTAGTATAGCGGGGGGCAAGAATTCACCCCTCCACTTT. This translates into CASSIAGGKNSPLHF.

This chain joins TRBV27 and TRBJ1-2; D possibly corresponds to TRBD1 (6 bases). The CDR3 is 13 amino acids. The V end lost 4 bases, the J end lost 4 bases, and 10 bases lay between the germline ends. The germline V gene encodes CDR1 MNHEY and CDR2 SMNVEV (reference sequence). CDR3 nucleotide sequence: TGTGCCAGCAGTTACGGGACAAGCTATGGCTACACCTTC. It yields the protein CASSYGTSYGYTF.